This T cell receptor (beta chain) comes out of a study of blood T cell repertoires in COVID-19. Germline loops: CDR1 SEHNR, CDR2 FQNEAQ (reference sequence). Trimming removed 5 bases from V and 4 bases from J, with 20 bases in between. There are 17 residues in the CDR3. Some clones are missing from TCRdb's copy, which holds only in-frame ones; the method was immunoSEQ multiplex PCR. The sample has under 550,000 clones; about 90% are singletons. Seattle's enrolled individuals joined amid active infection and were then monitored longitudinally. Sequencing was done on a sample of peripheral blood. This TCR came from a man between 18 and 35 years old with COVID-19, enrolled during active disease. The chain combines TRBV7-9 with TRBJ1-4; tentative D call: TRBD1 (5 bases). CDR3 in amino acids: CASSPTRGPEGNEKLFF. The CDR3, as DNA: TGTGCCAGCAGCCCGACGCGGGGCCCGGAAGGTAATGAAAAACTGTTTTTT.